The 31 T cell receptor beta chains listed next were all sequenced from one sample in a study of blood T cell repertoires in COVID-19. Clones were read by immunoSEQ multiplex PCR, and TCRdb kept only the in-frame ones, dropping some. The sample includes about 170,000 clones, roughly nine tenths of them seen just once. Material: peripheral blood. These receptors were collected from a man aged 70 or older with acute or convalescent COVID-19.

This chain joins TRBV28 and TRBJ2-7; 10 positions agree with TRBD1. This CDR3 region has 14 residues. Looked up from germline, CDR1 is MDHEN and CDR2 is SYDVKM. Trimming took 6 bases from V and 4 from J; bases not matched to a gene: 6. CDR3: CASREDRGYYEQYF. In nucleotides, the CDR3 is TGTGCCAGCAGGGAGGACAGGGGGTATTACGAGCAGTACTTC.

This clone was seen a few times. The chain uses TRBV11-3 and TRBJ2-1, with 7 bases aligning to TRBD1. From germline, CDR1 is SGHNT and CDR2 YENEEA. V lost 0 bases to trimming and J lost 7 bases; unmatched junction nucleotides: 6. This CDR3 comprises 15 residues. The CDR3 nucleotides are TGTGCCAGCAGCTTAGAGTCCGTCAGGGGGAATGAGCAGTTCTTC. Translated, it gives CASSLESVRGNEQFF.

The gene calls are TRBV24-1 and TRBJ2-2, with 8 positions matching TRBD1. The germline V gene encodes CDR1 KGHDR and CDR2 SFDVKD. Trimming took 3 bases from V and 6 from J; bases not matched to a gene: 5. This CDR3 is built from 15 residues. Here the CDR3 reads CATSDPGQGAGELFF. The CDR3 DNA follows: TGTGCCACCAGTGATCCCGGACAGGGCGCCGGGGAGCTGTTTTTT.

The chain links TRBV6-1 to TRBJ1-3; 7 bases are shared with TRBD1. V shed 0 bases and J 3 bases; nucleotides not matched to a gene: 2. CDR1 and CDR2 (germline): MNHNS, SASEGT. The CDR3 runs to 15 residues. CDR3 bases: TGTGCCAGCAGTGAAGCAGGGGGCGTTGGAAACACCATATATTTT. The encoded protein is CASSEAGGVGNTIYF.

The CDR3 DNA sequence: TGTGCCAGCAGTCCTCCTATACAGGTCGCAGGCCCTCGGCTGTTTTTT. This encodes CASSPPIQVAGPRLFF. The rearrangement joins TRBV2 to TRBJ1-4; maybe TRBD1 (5 bases). CDR3 size: 16 residues. V gave up 5 bases and J gave up 14 bases, with 27 bases separating them. Germline values: CDR1 SNHLY, CDR2 FYNNEI.

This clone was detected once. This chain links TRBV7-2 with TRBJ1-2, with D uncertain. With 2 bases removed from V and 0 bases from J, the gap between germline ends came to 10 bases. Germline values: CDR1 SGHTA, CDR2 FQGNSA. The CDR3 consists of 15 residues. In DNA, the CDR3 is TGTGCCAGCAGCTTAAATAGTCGGGCTAACTATGGCTACACCTTC. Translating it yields CASSLNSRANYGYTF.

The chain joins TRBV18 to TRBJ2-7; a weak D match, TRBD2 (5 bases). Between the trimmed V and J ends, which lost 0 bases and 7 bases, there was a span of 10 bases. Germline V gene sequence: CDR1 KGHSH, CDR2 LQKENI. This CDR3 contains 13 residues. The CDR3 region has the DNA TGTGCCAGCTCACCACCGACGTCGGGGGAGCAGTACTTC. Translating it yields CASSPPTSGEQYF. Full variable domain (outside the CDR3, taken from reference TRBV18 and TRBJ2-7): NAGVMQNPRHLVRRRGQEARLRCSPMKGHSHVYWYRQLPEEGLKFMVYLQKENIIDESGMPKERFSAEFPKEGPSILRIQQVVRGDSAAYFCASSPPTSGEQYFGPGTRLTVT.

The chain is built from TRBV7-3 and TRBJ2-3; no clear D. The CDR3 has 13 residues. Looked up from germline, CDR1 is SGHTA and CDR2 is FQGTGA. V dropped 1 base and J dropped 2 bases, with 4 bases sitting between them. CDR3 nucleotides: TGTGCCAGCAGCTTAATATACACAGATACGCAGTATTTT. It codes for CASSLIYTDTQYF. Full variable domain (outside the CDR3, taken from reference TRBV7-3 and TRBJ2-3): GAGVSQTPSNKVTEKGKYVELRCDPISGHTALYWYRQSLGQGPEFLIYFQGTGAADDSGLPNDRFFAVRPEGSVSTLKIQRTERGDSAVYLCASSLIYTDTQYFGPGTRLTVL.

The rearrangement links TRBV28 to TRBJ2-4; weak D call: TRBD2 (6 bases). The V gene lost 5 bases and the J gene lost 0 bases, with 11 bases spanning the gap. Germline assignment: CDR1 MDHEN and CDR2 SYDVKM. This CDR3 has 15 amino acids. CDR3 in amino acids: CASSQPGVAKNIQYF. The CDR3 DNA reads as TGTGCCAGCAGTCAGCCGGGGGTAGCCAAAAACATTCAGTACTTC. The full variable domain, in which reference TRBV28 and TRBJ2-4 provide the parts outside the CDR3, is DVKVTQSSRYLVKRTGEKVFLECVQDMDHENMFWYRQDPGLGLRLIYFSYDVKMKEKGDIPEGYSVSREKKERFSLILESASTNQTSMYLCASSQPGVAKNIQYFGAGTRLSVL.

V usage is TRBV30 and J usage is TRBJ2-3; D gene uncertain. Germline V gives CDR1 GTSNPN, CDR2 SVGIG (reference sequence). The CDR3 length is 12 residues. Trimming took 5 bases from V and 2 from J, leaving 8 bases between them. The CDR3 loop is CAWGRYTDTQYF. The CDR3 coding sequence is TGTGCCTGGGGGCGGTACACAGATACGCAGTATTTT.

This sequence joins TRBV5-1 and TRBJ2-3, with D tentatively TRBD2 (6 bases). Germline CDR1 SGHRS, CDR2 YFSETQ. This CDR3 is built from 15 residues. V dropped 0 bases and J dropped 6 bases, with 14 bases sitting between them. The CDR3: CASSLAAGNKDTQYF. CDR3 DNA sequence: TGCGCCAGCAGCTTGGCCGCGGGGAATAAGGATACGCAGTATTTT.

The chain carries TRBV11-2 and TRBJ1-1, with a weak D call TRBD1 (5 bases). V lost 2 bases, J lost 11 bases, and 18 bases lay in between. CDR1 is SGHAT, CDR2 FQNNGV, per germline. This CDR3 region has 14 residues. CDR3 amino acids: CASSLNGGRAGAFF. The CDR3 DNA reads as TGTGCCAGCAGCTTAAACGGGGGGAGGGCTGGGGCTTTCTTT.

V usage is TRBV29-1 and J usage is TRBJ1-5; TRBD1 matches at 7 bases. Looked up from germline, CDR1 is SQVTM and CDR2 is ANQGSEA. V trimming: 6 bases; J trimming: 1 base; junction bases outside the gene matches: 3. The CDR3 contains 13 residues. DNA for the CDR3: TGCAGCGTCGCGACAGGGAGCAATCAGCCCCAGCATTTT. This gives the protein CSVATGSNQPQHF. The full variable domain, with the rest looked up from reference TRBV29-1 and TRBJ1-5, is SAVISQKPSRDICQRGTSLTIQCQVDSQVTMMFWYRQQPGQSLTLIATANQGSEATYESGFVIDKFPISRPNLTFSTLTVSNMSPEDSSIYLCSVATGSNQPQHFGDGTRLSIL.

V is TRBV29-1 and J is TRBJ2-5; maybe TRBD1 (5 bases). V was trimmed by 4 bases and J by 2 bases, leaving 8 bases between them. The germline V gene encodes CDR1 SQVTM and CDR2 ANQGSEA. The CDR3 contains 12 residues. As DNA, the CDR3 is TGCAGCGTTGGACAGCGTCAAGAGACCCAGTACTTC. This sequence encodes CSVGQRQETQYF.

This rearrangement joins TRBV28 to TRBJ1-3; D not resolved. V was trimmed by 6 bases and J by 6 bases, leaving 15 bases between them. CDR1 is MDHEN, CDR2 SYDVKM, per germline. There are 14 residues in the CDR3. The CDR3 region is CASSLGPGENTIYF. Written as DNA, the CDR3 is TGTGCCAGCAGCCTCGGACCGGGAGAAAACACCATATATTTT.

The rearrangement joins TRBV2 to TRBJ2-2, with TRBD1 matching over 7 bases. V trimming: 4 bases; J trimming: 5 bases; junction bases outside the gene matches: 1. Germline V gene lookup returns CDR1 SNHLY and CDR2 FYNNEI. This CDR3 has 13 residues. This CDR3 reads CASSAQGTGELFF. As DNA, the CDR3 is TGTGCCAGCAGTGCACAGGGGACCGGGGAGCTGTTTTTT.

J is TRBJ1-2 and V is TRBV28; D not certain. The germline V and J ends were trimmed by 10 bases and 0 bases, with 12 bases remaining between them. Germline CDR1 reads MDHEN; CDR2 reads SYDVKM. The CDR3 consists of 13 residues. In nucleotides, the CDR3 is TGTGCCACCTACACTGGAGCTAACTATGGCTACACCTTC. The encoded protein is CATYTGANYGYTF.

CDR3 sequence reads: CASSLNTYNEQFF. For the CDR3, the DNA is TGTGCCAGCAGCTTAAACACCTACAATGAGCAGTTCTTC. V is TRBV7-9 and J is TRBJ2-1; no reliable D call. Germline lookup yields CDR1 SEHNR and CDR2 FQNEAQ (reference sequence). The V gene lost 2 bases and the J gene lost 2 bases, with 4 bases spanning the gap. This CDR3 has 13 amino acids.

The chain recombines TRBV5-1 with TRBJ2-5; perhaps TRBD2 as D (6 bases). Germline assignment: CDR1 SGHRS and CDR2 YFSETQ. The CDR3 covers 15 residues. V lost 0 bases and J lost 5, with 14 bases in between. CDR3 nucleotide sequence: TGCGCCAGCAGCTTGGGGGGGGACCCCAGTGAGACCCAGTACTTC. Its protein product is CASSLGGDPSETQYF.

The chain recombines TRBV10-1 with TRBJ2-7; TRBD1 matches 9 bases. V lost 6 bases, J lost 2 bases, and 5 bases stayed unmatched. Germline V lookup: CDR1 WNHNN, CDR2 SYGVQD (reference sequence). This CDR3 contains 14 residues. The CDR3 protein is CASSAGTGTYEQYF. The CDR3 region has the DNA TGCGCCAGCAGCGCCGGGACAGGGACCTACGAGCAGTACTTC.

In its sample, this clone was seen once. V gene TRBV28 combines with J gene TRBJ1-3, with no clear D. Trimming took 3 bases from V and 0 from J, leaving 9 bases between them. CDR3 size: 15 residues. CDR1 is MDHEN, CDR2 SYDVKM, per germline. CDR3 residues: CASSLGQFSGNTIYF. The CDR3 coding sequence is TGTGCCAGCAGTTTGGGCCAGTTCTCTGGAAACACCATATATTTT.

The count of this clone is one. In DNA, the CDR3 is TGTGCCAGCAGGAGACAGGGGACCCTTTGGAACAATGAGCAGTTCTTC. Translation: CASRRQGTLWNNEQFF. The chain recombines TRBV2 with TRBJ2-1; TRBD1 aligns across 8 bases. Looked up from germline, CDR1 is SNHLY and CDR2 is FYNNEI. The CDR3 consists of 16 residues. With 6 bases clipped from V and 5 bases from J, the junction kept 12 bases outside the gene matches.

CDR3 bases: TGTGCCAGTAGTTCCCCCGGCAGGGACTATGGCTACACCTTC. Amino acid sequence: CASSSPGRDYGYTF. The chain has TRBV19 and TRBJ1-2; D perhaps matches TRBD1 (5 bases). This CDR3 is built from 14 residues. CDR1 and CDR2 from the germline V gene are LNHDA and SQIVND (reference sequence). Trimming took 5 bases from V and 3 from J, leaving 13 bases between them. The full variable domain, rest sourced from reference TRBV19 and TRBJ1-2, is DGGITQSPKYLFRKEGQNVTLSCEQNLNHDAMYWYRQDPGQGLRLIYYSQIVNDFQKGDIAEGYSVSREKKESFPLTVTSAQKNPTAFYLCASSSPGRDYGYTFGSGTRLTVV.

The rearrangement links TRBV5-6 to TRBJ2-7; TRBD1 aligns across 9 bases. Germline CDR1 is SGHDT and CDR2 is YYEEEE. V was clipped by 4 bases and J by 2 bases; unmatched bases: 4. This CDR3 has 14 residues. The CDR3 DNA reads TGTGCCAGCAGCCCCCGGGACAGGGCCTACGAGCAGTACTTC. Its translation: CASSPRDRAYEQYF.

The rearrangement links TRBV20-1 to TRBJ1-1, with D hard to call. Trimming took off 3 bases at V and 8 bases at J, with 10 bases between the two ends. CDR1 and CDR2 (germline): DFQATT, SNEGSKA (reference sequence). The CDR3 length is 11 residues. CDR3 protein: CSAREREEAFF. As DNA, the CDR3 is TGCAGTGCTAGGGAGCGGGAGGAAGCTTTCTTT.

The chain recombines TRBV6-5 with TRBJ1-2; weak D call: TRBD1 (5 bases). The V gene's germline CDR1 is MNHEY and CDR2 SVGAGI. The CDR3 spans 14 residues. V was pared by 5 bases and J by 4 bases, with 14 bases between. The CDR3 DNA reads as TGTGCCAGCAGTATCCTCCGGGACTCCTATGGCTACACCTTC. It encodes CASSILRDSYGYTF.

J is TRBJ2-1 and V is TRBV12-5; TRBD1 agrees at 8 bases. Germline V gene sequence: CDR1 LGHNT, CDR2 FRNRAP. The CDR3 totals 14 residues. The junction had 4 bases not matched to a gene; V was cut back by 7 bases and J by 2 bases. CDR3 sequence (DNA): TGTGCTAGTGTCCCGGGACAGGCCTACAATGAGCAGTTCTTC. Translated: CASVPGQAYNEQFF.

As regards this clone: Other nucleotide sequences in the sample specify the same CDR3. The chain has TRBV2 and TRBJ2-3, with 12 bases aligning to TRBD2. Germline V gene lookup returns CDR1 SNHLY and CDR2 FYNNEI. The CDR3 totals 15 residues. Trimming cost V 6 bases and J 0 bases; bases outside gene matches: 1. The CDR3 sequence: CASSGTSGSTDTQYF. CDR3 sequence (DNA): TGTGCCAGCAGCGGGACTAGCGGGAGCACAGATACGCAGTATTTT.

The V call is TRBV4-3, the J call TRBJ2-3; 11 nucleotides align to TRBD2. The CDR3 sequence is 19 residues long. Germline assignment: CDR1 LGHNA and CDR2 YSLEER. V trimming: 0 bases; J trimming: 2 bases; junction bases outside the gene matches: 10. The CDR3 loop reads CASSQETAIAGGYTDTQYF. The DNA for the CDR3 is TGCGCCAGCAGCCAAGAAACGGCCATAGCGGGGGGGTACACAGATACGCAGTATTTT.

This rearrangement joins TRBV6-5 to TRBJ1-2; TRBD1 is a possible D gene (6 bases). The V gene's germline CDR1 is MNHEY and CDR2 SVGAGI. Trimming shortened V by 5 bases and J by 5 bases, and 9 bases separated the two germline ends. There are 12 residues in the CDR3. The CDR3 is CASSRTAYGYTF. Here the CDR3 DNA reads TGTGCCAGCAGTCGGACAGCATATGGCTACACCTTC.

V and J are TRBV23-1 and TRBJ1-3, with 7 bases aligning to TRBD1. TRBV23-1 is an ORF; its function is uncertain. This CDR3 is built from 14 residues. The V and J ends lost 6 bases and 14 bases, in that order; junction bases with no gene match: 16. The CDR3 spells CASSYMGTDPCLYF. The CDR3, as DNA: TGCGCCAGCAGCTACATGGGGACAGATCCATGCCTATATTTT.